These T cell receptor beta chains were read from a single sample in a study of T cells expressing NK-cell markers. TCRdb derives one entry per CDR3 protein from the 5' RACE reads, leaving out DNA. The table lists approximately 550,000 distinct CDR3 sequences. Source material: blood T cells: a sorted CD56 or NKG2C T cell subset, CD4+ or CD8+ T cells, or bulk PBMC T cells (not recorded which). The receptor source for this set is a man in his late teens or twenties in good health. Both conserved end residues are part of each CDR3.

J gene: TRBJ1-2
V gene: TRBV29-1
CDR3 protein: CSVEYRLRGGYTF

J gene: TRBJ2-5
V gene: TRBV10-3
CDR3 protein: CAISDPDRDSQETQYF

J gene: TRBJ2-7
V gene: TRBV7-9
CDR3 protein: CASSLLTPGEQYF

J gene: TRBJ1-6
V gene: TRBV20-1
CDR3 protein: CSARDWTGGQSPLHF

J gene: TRBJ2-3
V gene: TRBV12-3/TRBV12-4
CDR3 protein: CASSRQADTQYF

J gene: TRBJ1-4
V gene: TRBV5-6
CDR3 protein: CASSLYRRLNEKLFF

J gene: TRBJ2-5
V gene: TRBV20-1
CDR3 protein: CSATGGGRGLETQYF

J gene: TRBJ2-3
V gene: TRBV7-2
CDR3 protein: CASSFPGTSGRVSTDTQYF

J gene: TRBJ2-3
V gene: TRBV20-1
CDR3 protein: CSAPLFGDTQYF

J gene: TRBJ2-7
V gene: TRBV29-1
CDR3 protein: CSVEGLYSDEQYF

J gene: TRBJ1-4
V gene: TRBV20-1
CDR3 protein: CSASGTNDEKLFF

J gene: TRBJ2-1
V gene: TRBV4-1
CDR3 protein: CASSQVGLYNEQFF

J gene: TRBJ1-5
V gene: TRBV7-2
CDR3 protein: CASSLGANNQPQHF

J gene: TRBJ1-1
V gene: TRBV27
CDR3 protein: CASSWGTPLNTEAFF

J gene: TRBJ2-1
V gene: TRBV20-1
CDR3 protein: CSARSATGTSGNEQFF

J gene: TRBJ1-5
V gene: TRBV4-1
CDR3 protein: CASSQEGFNQPQHF

J gene: TRBJ2-3
V gene: TRBV29-1
CDR3 protein: CSVETTSAMEYF

J gene: TRBJ2-7
V gene: TRBV5-6
CDR3 protein: CASSLDRRVQYF

J gene: TRBJ2-7
V gene: TRBV3-1
CDR3 protein: CASRSGVRDSYEQYF

J gene: TRBJ2-5
V gene: TRBV5-1
CDR3 protein: CASSLVGVSEQETQYF

J gene: TRBJ2-1
V gene: TRBV12-3/TRBV12-4
CDR3 protein: CASSPLGQYNEQFF

J gene: TRBJ1-1
V gene: TRBV19
CDR3 protein: CASTLGTYTEAFF